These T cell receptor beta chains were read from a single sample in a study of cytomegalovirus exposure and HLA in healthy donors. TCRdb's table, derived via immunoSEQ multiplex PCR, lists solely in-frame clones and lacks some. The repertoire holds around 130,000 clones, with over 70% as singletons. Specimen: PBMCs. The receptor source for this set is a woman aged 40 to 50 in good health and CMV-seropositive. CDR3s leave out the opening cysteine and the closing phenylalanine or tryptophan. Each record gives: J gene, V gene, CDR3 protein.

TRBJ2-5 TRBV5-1 ASSGRGSRVQETQY
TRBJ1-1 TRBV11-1 ASSKAIQGVDGGAF
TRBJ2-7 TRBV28 ASSTQTYEQY
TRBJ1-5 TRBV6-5 ASSRRTAANQPQH
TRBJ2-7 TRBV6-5 ASSYSRQGDYEQY
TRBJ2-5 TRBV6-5 ASSYGTSVPETQY
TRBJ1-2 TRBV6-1 ASSERGPNYGYT
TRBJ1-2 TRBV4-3 ASSLSGTGEYGYT
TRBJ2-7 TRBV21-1 ASSKWEGLIPNGEQY
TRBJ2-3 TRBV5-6 ASSVTSGIDTQY
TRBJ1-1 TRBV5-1 ASRRAGTVNTEAF
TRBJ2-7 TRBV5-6 ASSLLGVNSYYEQY
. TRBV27 ATRSGAYEQY
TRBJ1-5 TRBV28 AITGSDQPQH
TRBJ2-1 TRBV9 ASSLTRGREGLNEQF
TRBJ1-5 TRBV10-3 AISESSGGIQPQH
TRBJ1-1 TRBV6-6 ASRGPPTNTEAF
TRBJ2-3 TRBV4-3 ASSERSTDTQY
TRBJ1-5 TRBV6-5 ASRRTGTGSQPQH
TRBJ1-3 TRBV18 ASSPNLSEGSGNTIY
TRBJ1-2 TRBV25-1 ASSEWTGYGYT
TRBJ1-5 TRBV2 ASSDTGGEPQH
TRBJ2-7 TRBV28 ASSLPLGGTYEQY
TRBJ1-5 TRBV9 ASSDQGGRQPQH
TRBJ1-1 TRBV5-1 ASTPGHLNTEAF
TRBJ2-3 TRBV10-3 AISDPDTQY
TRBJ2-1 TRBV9 ASSVAETSGRGFGLNEQF
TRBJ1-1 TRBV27 ASSNDRYWGTEAF
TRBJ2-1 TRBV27 ASSLNAGGQGYNEQF
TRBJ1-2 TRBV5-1 ASSLAGQGIWDYGYT
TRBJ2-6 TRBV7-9 ASSLRQGSYSGANVLT
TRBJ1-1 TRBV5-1 ASSPKGGNEAF
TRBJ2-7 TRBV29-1 SVEGQGKYEQY
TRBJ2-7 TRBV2 ASSDYGTGRAEQY
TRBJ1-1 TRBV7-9 ASSLSQGAGLNTEAF
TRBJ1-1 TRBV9 ASSYGAYTEAF
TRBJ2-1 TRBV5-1 ASSLFLRGVGNEQF
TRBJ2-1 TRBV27 ASRLSGDVYNEQF
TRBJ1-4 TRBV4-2 ASSQVTGGDEKLF
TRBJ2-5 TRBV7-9 ASSLGPGTSQETQY
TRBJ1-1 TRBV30 AWSADRRGTEAF
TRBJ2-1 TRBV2 ASRKSAGGLDNEQF
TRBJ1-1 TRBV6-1 ASSLDRVTNTEAF
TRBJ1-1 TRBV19 ASSILSGGDLVNTEAF
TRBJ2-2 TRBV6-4 ASSDTPGTNTGELF
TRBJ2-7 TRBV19 ASSAGLASNEQY
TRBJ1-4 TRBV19 ASRPVGRASPLNEKLF
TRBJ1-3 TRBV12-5 ASGLSGNTIY
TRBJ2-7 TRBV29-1 SGGGQGSGEQY
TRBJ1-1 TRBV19 ASRTGGVKAF